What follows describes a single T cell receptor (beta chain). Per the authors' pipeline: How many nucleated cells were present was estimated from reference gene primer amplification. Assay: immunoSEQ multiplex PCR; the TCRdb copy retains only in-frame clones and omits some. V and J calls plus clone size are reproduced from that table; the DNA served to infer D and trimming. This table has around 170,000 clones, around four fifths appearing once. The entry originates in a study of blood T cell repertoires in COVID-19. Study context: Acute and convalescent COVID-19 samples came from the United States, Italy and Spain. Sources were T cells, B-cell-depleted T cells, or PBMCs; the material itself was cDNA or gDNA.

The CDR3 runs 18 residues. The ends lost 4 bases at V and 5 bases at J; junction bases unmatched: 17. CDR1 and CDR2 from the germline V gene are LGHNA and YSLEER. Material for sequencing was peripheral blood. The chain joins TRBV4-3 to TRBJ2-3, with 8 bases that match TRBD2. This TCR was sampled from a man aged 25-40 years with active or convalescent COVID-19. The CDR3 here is CASSLGSSGSERRDTQYF. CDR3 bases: TGCGCCAGCAGCCTAGGATCCAGCGGGAGTGAAAGGAGAGATACGCAGTATTTT.